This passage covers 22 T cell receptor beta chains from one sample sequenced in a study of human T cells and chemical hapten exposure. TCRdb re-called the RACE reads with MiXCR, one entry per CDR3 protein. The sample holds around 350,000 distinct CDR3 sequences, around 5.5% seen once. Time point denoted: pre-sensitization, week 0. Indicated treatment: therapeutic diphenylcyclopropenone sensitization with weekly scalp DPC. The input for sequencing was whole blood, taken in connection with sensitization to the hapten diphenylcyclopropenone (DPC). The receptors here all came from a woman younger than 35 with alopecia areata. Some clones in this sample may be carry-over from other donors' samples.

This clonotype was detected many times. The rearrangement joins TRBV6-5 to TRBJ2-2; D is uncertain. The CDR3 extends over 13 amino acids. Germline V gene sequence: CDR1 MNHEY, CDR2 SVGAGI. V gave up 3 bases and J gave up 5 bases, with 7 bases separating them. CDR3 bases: TGTGCCAGCAGTTATACTAAGACCGGGGAGCTGTTTTTT. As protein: CASSYTKTGELFF.

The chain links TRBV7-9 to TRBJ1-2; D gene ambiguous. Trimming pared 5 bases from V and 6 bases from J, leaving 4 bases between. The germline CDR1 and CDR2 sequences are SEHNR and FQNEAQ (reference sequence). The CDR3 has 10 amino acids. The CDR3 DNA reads TGTGCCAGCAGCGAACATGGCTACACCTTC. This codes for CASSEHGYTF.

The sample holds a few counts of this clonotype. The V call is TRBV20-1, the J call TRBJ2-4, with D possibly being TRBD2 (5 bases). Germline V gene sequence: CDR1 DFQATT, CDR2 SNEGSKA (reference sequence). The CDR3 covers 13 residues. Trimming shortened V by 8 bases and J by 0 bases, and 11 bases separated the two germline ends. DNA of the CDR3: TGCAGTCCAAAAGCGGTAGCCAAAAACATTCAGTACTTC. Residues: CSPKAVAKNIQYF.

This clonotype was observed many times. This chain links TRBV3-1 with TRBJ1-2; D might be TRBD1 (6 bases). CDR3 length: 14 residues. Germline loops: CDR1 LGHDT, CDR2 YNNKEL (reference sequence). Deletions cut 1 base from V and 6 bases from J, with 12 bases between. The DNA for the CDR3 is TGTGCCAGCAGCCAAGGAACCGGGACAAATGGCTACACCTTC. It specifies CASSQGTGTNGYTF.

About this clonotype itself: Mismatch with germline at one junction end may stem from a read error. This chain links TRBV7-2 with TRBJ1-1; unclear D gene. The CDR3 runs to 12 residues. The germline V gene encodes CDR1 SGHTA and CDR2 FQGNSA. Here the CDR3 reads CASSLEGPNTSF. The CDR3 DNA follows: TGTGCCAGCAGCTTAGAAGGTCCGAACACTTCCTTT.

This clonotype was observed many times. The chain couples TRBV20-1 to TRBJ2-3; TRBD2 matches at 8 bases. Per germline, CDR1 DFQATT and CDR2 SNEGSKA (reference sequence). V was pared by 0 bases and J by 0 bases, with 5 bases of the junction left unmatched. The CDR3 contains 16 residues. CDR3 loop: CSARDPAGGSTDTQYF. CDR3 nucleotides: TGCAGTGCTAGAGACCCGGCGGGGGGTAGCACAGATACGCAGTATTTT.

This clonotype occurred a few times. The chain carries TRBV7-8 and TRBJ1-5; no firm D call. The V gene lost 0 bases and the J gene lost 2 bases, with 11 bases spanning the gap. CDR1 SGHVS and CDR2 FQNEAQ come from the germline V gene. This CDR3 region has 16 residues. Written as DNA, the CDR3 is TGTGCCAGCAGCTTAGCGAGGGTTGTCGGCAATCAGCCCCAGCATTTT. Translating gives CASSLARVVGNQPQHF.

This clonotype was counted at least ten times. The CDR3 DNA sequence: TGTGCCAGCAGTTTAGGGACCTTTGACTCCTACAATGAGCAGTTCTTC. It specifies CASSLGTFDSYNEQFF. The rearrangement joins TRBV12-3 or TRBV12-4 to TRBJ2-1; the D is unclear. Trimming left V 1 base short and J 0 bases short, with 10 bases between. This CDR3 has 16 residues.

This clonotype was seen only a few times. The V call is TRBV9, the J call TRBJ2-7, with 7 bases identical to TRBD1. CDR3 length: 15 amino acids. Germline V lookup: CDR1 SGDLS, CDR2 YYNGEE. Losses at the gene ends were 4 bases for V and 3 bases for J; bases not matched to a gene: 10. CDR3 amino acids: CASSPQTGSIYEQYF. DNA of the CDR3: TGTGCCAGCAGCCCCCAGACAGGGTCTATCTACGAGCAGTACTTC.

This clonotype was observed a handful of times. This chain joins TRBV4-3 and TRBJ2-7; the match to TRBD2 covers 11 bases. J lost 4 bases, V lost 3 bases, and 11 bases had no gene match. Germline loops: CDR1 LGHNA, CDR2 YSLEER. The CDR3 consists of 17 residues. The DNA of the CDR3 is TGCGCCAGCAGCCATCTTAGCGGGGGGGCCGCAAAGTACGAGCAGTACTTC. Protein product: CASSHLSGGAAKYEQYF.

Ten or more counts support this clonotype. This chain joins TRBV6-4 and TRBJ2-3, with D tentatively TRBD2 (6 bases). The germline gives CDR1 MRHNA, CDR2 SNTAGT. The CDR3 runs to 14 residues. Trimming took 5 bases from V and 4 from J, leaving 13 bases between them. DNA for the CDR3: TGTGCCAGCAGTCGGGACTCTGAGGCAGATACGCAGTATTTT. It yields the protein CASSRDSEADTQYF.

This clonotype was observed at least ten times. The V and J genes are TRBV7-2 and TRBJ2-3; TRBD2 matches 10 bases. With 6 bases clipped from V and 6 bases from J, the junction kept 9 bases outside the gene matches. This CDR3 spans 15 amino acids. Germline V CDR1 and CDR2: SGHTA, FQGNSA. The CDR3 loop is CASSLSGGASDTQYF. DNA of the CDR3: TGTGCCAGCAGTCTGAGCGGGGGGGCCAGCGATACGCAGTATTTT.

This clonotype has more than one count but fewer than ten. The chain's CDR3 is CASRKTGGSNQPQHF. For the CDR3, the DNA is TGTGCCAGCAGAAAAACAGGGGGCAGCAATCAGCCCCAGCATTTT. This sequence joins TRBV12-3 or TRBV12-4 and TRBJ1-5, with 9 bases matching TRBD1. CDR3 length: 15 residues. J lost 1 base, V lost 6 bases, and 4 bases had no gene match.

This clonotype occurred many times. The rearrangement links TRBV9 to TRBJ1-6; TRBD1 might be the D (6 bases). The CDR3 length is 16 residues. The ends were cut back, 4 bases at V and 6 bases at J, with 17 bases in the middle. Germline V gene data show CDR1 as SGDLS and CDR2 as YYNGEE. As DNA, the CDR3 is TGTGCCAGCAGCCCCGGGGGGGGGCGAGGTAATTCACCCCTCCACTTT. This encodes CASSPGGGRGNSPLHF.

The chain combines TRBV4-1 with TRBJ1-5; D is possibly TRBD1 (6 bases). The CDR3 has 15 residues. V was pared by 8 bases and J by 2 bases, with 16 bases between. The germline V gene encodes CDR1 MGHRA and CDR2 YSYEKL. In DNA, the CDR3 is TGCGCCAGCGGAGCGGGGGGCAGCGGCAATCAGCCCCAGCATTTT. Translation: CASGAGGSGNQPQHF.

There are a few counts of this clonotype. CDR3 amino acids: CASSQENHEQYF. The CDR3 DNA follows: TGCGCCAGCAGCCAAGAGAACCACGAGCAGTACTTC. The chain couples TRBV4-1 to TRBJ2-7; D is unresolved. Between the trimmed V and J ends, which lost 0 bases and 5 bases, there was a span of 5 bases. The CDR3 has 12 residues. In germline, CDR1 is MGHRA, CDR2 YSYEKL.

CDR3 DNA sequence: TGTGCCAGCAGCTCCTTAGCCACCCGCGGAGCTAATGAGCAGTTCTTC. This encodes CASSSLATRGANEQFF. The rearrangement links TRBV7-8 to TRBJ2-1, with D unresolved. V was trimmed by 4 bases and J by 7 bases, leaving 20 bases between them. Germline CDR1 reads SGHVS; CDR2 reads FQNEAQ. This CDR3 has 16 amino acids. Drawing the rest from reference TRBV7-8 and TRBJ2-1, the complete variable domain is GAGVSQSPRYKVAKRGQDVALRCDPISGHVSLFWYQQALGQGPEFLTYFQNEAQLDKSGLPSDRFFAERPEGSVSTLKIQRTQQEDSAVYLCASSSLATRGANEQFFGPGTRLTVL.

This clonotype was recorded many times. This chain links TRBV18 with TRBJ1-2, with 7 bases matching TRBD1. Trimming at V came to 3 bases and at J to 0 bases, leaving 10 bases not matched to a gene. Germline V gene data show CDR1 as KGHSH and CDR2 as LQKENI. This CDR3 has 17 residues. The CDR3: CASSPGDSLATNYGYTF. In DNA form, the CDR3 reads TGTGCCAGCTCACCGGGGGACAGTCTAGCTACTAACTATGGCTACACCTTC.

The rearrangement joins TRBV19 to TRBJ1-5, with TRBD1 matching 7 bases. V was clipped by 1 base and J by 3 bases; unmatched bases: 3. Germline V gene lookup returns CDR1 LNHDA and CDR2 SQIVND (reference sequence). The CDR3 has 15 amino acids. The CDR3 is CASSIAGQLNQPQHF. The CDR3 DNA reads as TGTGCCAGTAGTATAGCGGGACAGCTCAATCAGCCCCAGCATTTT.

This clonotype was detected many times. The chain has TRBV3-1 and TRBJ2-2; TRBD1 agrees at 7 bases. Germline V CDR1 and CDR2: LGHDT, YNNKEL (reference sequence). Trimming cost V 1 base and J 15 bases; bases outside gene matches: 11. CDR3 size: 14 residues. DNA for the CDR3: TGTGCCAGCAGCCAAGCGACAGGGTCTCAATCGTTGTTTTTT. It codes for CASSQATGSQSLFF.

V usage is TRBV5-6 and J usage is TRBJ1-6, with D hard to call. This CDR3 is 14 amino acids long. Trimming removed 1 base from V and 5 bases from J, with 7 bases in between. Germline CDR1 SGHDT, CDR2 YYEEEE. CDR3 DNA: TGTGCCAGCAGCTTGCAACAGAATAATTCACCCCTCCACTTT. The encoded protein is CASSLQQNNSPLHF. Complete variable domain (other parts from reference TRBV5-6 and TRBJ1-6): DAGVTQSPTHLIKTRGQQVTLRCSPKSGHDTVSWYQQALGQGPQFIFQYYEEEERQRGNFPDRFSGHQFPNYSSELNVNALLLGDSALYLCASSLQQNNSPLHFGNGTRLTVT.

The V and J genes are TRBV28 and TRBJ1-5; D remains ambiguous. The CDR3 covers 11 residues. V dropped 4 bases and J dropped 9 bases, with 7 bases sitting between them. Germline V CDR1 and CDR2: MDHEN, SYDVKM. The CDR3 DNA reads TGTGCCAGCAGTTCCAAAGGGCCCCAGCATTTT. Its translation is CASSSKGPQHF.